This passage covers 18 T cell receptor beta chains from one sample sequenced in a study of T cell responses to AZD1222 COVID-19 vaccine. Method: immunoSEQ multiplex PCR; TCRdb's copy keeps in-frame clones and lacks some. The sample contains about 200,000 clones, around 93% of which appear only once. This specimen was peripheral blood, taken on day 0 of MenACWY control vaccination. These receptors were obtained from an adult in good health.

CDR3 coding DNA: TGCGCCAGCAGCCAAGGAGTTGTGACCATCCGTGAGCAGTTCTTC. As protein: CASSQGVVTIREQFF. J is TRBJ2-1 and V is TRBV4-3; D unresolved. Trimming left V 1 base short and J 9 bases short, with 16 bases between. This CDR3 contains 15 residues. The germline V gene has CDR1 LGHNA and CDR2 YSLEER.

CDR3 nucleotides: TGCGCCAGCAGTTATGACAAGAACTATGGCTACACCTTC. It translates to CASSYDKNYGYTF. This sequence joins TRBV5-1 and TRBJ1-2, with D hard to call. Per the germline V gene, CDR1 is SGHRS and CDR2 is YFSETQ. V shed 5 bases and J shed 2 bases, with 10 bases lying between them. The CDR3 is 13 residues long.

The chain combines TRBV27 with TRBJ2-7, with TRBD1 identical over 7 bases. CDR1 MNHEY and CDR2 SMNVEV come from the germline V gene (reference sequence). The CDR3 contains 14 residues. V trimming: 6 bases; J trimming: 2 bases; junction bases outside the gene matches: 7. The CDR3 spells CASSVRGPAYEQYF. CDR3 bases: TGTGCCAGCAGCGTGAGGGGGCCGGCCTACGAGCAGTACTTC.

This chain links TRBV5-4 with TRBJ2-7; tentative D call: TRBD1 (6 bases). V lost 4 bases and J lost 1, with 9 bases in between. CDR3 length equals 13 residues. From germline, CDR1 is SGHNT and CDR2 YYREEE (reference sequence). DNA of the CDR3: TGTGCCAGCAGCCGAACAGGGTCCTACGAGCAGTACTTC. Its translation: CASSRTGSYEQYF. Using reference TRBV5-4 and TRBJ2-7 for the parts outside the CDR3, the full variable domain is ETGVTQSPTHLIKTRGQQVTLRCSSQSGHNTVSWYQQALGQGPQFIFQYYREEENGRGNFPPRFSGLQFPNYSSELNVNALELDDSALYLCASSRTGSYEQYFGPGTRLTVT.

The chain employs TRBV6-2 or TRBV6-3 and TRBJ1-1, with D possibly being TRBD1 (5 bases). Germline CDR1 and CDR2: MNHEY and SVGEGT. The CDR3 loop spans 13 amino acids. The V end was cut by 5 bases, the J end by 4 bases, with 11 bases between. The DNA of the CDR3 is TGTGCCAGCAGTGAGTCGGGGGTCACTGAAGCTTTCTTT. It translates to CASSESGVTEAFF.

The CDR3 sequence is CAWSVSWTGELFF. DNA of the CDR3: TGTGCCTGGAGTGTTTCGTGGACCGGGGAGCTGTTTTTT. J is TRBJ2-2 and V is TRBV30; D is unclear. CDR1 and CDR2 (germline): GTSNPN, SVGIG (reference sequence). The CDR3 totals 13 residues. V dropped 0 bases and J dropped 5 bases, with 7 bases sitting between them.

The V and J genes are TRBV6-2 or TRBV6-3 and TRBJ1-1; 7 bases line up with TRBD1. With 2 bases clipped from V and 5 bases from J, the junction kept 5 bases outside the gene matches. The CDR3 totals 14 residues. Germline CDR1 reads MNHEY; CDR2 reads SVGEGT. This CDR3 is CASSYNRGFTEAFF. The CDR3 nucleotides are TGTGCCAGCAGTTACAACAGGGGATTTACTGAAGCTTTCTTT.

The table lists this clone with a count of one. The DNA for the CDR3 is TGTGCCTGGAGCAAGGGGACAGGGATTAAAAAACTGTTTTTT. As protein: CAWSKGTGIKKLFF. The chain couples TRBV30 to TRBJ1-4; 9 bases line up with TRBD1. V lost 3 bases, J lost 9 bases, and 8 bases stayed unmatched. The CDR3 runs 14 residues. Germline assignment: CDR1 GTSNPN and CDR2 SVGIG (reference sequence).

Worth noting for this clone: This CDR3 is also generated by other DNA sequences in the sample. The gene calls are TRBV4-3 and TRBJ1-4, with TRBD1 matching over 9 bases. This CDR3 is 14 amino acids long. Trimming took 1 base from V and 8 from J; bases not matched to a gene: 2. In germline, CDR1 is LGHNA, CDR2 YSLEER. CDR3 in amino acids: CASSQGQGGEKLFF. In DNA form, the CDR3 reads TGCGCCAGCAGCCAAGGACAGGGGGGAGAAAAACTGTTTTTT.

V usage is TRBV28 and J usage is TRBJ1-5; D uncertain. The V end was cut by 3 bases, the J end by 2 bases, with 8 bases between. CDR3 length: 14 residues. CDR1 is MDHEN and CDR2 is SYDVKM in the germline V gene. The CDR3 protein is CASSFGRGNQPQHF. The DNA for the CDR3 is TGTGCCAGCAGTTTCGGGAGGGGCAATCAGCCCCAGCATTTT.

In its sample, this clone was seen once. The genes are TRBV5-6 and TRBJ1-6; D might be TRBD1 (6 bases). CDR3 length: 14 amino acids. V was shortened by 4 bases and J by 9 bases, with 14 bases between the two germline ends. Germline CDR1 SGHDT, CDR2 YYEEEE. Here the CDR3 DNA reads TGTGCCAGCAGCCCACGAGGGACAAGTTCACCCCTCCACTTT. As protein: CASSPRGTSSPLHF.

A single count supports this clone. The chain is built from TRBV12-3 or TRBV12-4 and TRBJ1-5; D not resolved. V was trimmed by 6 bases and J by 1 base, leaving 7 bases between them. The CDR3 has 13 amino acids. For the CDR3, the DNA is TGTGCCAGCAGCCCCGGGAGCAATCAGCCCCAGCATTTT. Translation: CASSPGSNQPQHF.

This clone was observed a single time. The rearrangement uses TRBV6-6 and TRBJ1-6; maybe TRBD1 (6 bases). CDR3 length equals 15 residues. The germline V gene encodes CDR1 MNHNY and CDR2 SVGAGI (reference sequence). Trimming removed 6 bases at V and 9 bases at J, with 18 bases between. Here the CDR3 DNA reads TGTGCCAGCAGCCTACAGGGTGGAGTAGGTTCACCCCTCCACTTT. It translates to CASSLQGGVGSPLHF.

The V and J genes are TRBV11-2 and TRBJ2-3; 10 bases map to TRBD1. With V trimmed by 4 bases and J by 3 bases, 7 bases remained unmatched. From germline, CDR1 is SGHAT and CDR2 FQNNGV. The CDR3 contains 16 residues. The CDR3: CASSWDRGGGTDTQYF. The CDR3 DNA reads TGTGCCAGCAGCTGGGACAGGGGCGGAGGGACAGATACGCAGTATTTT. Full variable domain (remainder filled in from reference TRBV11-2 and TRBJ2-3): EAGVAQSPRYKIIEKRQSVAFWCNPISGHATLYWYQQILGQGPKLLIQFQNNGVVDDSQLPKDRFSAERLKGVDSTLKIQPAKLEDSAVYLCASSWDRGGGTDTQYFGPGTRLTVL.

The rearrangement uses TRBV4-3 and TRBJ2-6; D may be TRBD2 (7 bases). Trimming took 1 base from V and 4 from J, leaving 11 bases between them. Germline assignment: CDR1 LGHNA and CDR2 YSLEER. The CDR3 loop spans 16 amino acids. The CDR3 reads CASSQGAGAGANVLTF. The DNA for the CDR3 is TGCGCCAGCAGCCAAGGGGCGGGGGCCGGGGCCAACGTCCTGACTTTC.

CDR3: CASSQEDRVVLGNQPQHF. CDR3 sequence (DNA): TGCGCCAGCAGCCAAGAAGACAGGGTCGTTCTGGGCAATCAGCCCCAGCATTTT. The chain joins TRBV4-1 to TRBJ1-5; 7 bases line up with TRBD1. The CDR3 contains 18 residues. Per the germline V gene, CDR1 is MGHRA and CDR2 is YSYEKL. V gave up 0 bases and J gave up 2 bases; unmatched junction bases: 10.

V and J are TRBV18 and TRBJ1-5; D unclear. CDR1 is KGHSH and CDR2 is LQKENI in the germline V gene. The V gene lost 3 bases and the J gene lost 0 bases, with 6 bases spanning the gap. The CDR3 totals 14 residues. This CDR3 reads CASSPSISNQPQHF. The CDR3 bases are TGTGCCAGCTCACCCTCGATTAGCAATCAGCCCCAGCATTTT.

The rearrangement joins TRBV6-1 to TRBJ1-2, with 8 bases that match TRBD1. This CDR3 comprises 13 residues. The ends lost 1 base at V and 6 bases at J; junction bases unmatched: 1. The germline gives CDR1 MNHNS, CDR2 SASEGT. DNA for the CDR3: TGTGCCAGCAGTGAAGTACAGGGGGATGGCTACACCTTC. Translation: CASSEVQGDGYTF.